These T cell receptor beta chains were read from a single sample in a study of T cells in localized non-small cell lung cancer. This table comes from immunoSEQ multiplex PCR, and its TCRdb copy is limited to in-frame clones, with some not included. The profile covers about 16,000 clones, with 89% appearing a single time and roughly 29% taken by the ten largest. Sequences were derived from peripheral blood, sampled before any cancer treatment. These receptors originate from a female donor older than 55 with stage III squamous cell lung carcinoma. CDR3s include the opening cysteine and the closing phenylalanine or tryptophan. The D gene is left open where the match is weak. Expanded clones are given a class, and other clones once, few, many or no size at all.

d_call: NA
clone_size: NA
v_call: TRBV11-2
j_call: TRBJ1-2
cdr3_nt: TGTGCCAGCAGCTTTGGACAGTACTATGGCTACACCTTC
cdr3_aa: CASSFGQYYGYTF

d_call: TRBD2
clone_size: NA
v_call: TRBV7-3
j_call: TRBJ2-7
cdr3_nt: TGTGCCAGCAGCTTAGATGCTAGCGGGATCTACGAGCAGTACTTC
cdr3_aa: CASSLDASGIYEQYF

d_call: NA
clone_size: NA
v_call: TRBV19
j_call: TRBJ1-1
cdr3_nt: TGTGCCAGTAGCCCCGAATCAGGAAGGAACACTGAAGCTTTCTTT
cdr3_aa: CASSPESGRNTEAFF

d_call: NA
clone_size: NA
v_call: TRBV2
j_call: TRBJ1-4
cdr3_nt: TGTGCCAGCAGTGACGCGGTATCTAATGAAAAACTGTTTTTT
cdr3_aa: CASSDAVSNEKLFF

d_call: NA
clone_size: once
v_call: TRBV5-4
j_call: TRBJ1-3
cdr3_nt: TGTGCCAGCAGCTTGGATTTGGTATCTGGAAACACCATATATTTT
cdr3_aa: CASSLDLVSGNTIYF

d_call: NA
clone_size: few
v_call: TRBV28
j_call: TRBJ1-5
cdr3_nt: TGTGCCAGCACAGGGGTGACTCAGCCCCAGCATTTT
cdr3_aa: CASTGVTQPQHF

d_call: NA
clone_size: NA
v_call: TRBV4-2
j_call: TRBJ1-1
cdr3_nt: TGTGCCAGCAGCCAGGGTTTTAGAGGACAGATGAACACTGAAGCTTTCTTT
cdr3_aa: CASSQGFRGQMNTEAFF

d_call: TRBD2
clone_size: NA
v_call: TRBV7-2
j_call: TRBJ2-3
cdr3_nt: TGTGCCAGCAGCCTGCTAGGGCGGGGGACAGATACGCAGTATTTT
cdr3_aa: CASSLLGRGTDTQYF

d_call: NA
clone_size: NA
v_call: TRBV5-4
j_call: TRBJ2-3
cdr3_nt: TGTGCCAGCAGCTTGGCCGCACAGGACACGCAGTATTTT
cdr3_aa: CASSLAAQDTQYF

d_call: NA
clone_size: NA
v_call: TRBV15
j_call: TRBJ1-5
cdr3_nt: TGTGCCACCAGCAGAGATCCTGGGGTTGGTCAGCCCCAGCATTTT
cdr3_aa: CATSRDPGVGQPQHF

d_call: NA
clone_size: NA
v_call: TRBV19
j_call: TRBJ2-2
cdr3_nt: TGTGCCAGTAGTATTGGGGCAGGTTACACCGGGGAGCTGTTTTTT
cdr3_aa: CASSIGAGYTGELFF

d_call: TRBD1
clone_size: NA
v_call: TRBV5-3
j_call: TRBJ2-7
cdr3_nt: TGTGCCAGAAGCAGTGGACAGGGCCCCTACTACGAGCAGTACTTC
cdr3_aa: CARSSGQGPYYEQYF

d_call: NA
clone_size: NA
v_call: TRBV10-3
j_call: TRBJ1-1
cdr3_nt: TGTGCCATCAGTGTCCAGGTGAACACTGAAGCTTTCTTT
cdr3_aa: CAISVQVNTEAFF

d_call: NA
clone_size: NA
v_call: TRBV19
j_call: TRBJ1-1
cdr3_nt: TGTGCCAGTAGTGGACAGTTTTCCGAAGCTTTCTTT
cdr3_aa: CASSGQFSEAFF

d_call: TRBD2
clone_size: NA
v_call: TRBV16
j_call: TRBJ2-1
cdr3_nt: TGTGCCAGCAGTCGGGACTATCACAATGAGCAGTTCTTC
cdr3_aa: CASSRDYHNEQFF

d_call: NA
clone_size: NA
v_call: TRBV7-9
j_call: TRBJ2-2
cdr3_nt: TGTGCCAGCAGCTTAGGGGGAAGGCCCGGGGAGCTGTTTTTT
cdr3_aa: CASSLGGRPGELFF

d_call: NA
clone_size: NA
v_call: TRBV19
j_call: TRBJ2-6
cdr3_nt: TGTGCCAGTAGTAGACCAGGGGGGGGTTCTGGGGCCAACGTCCTGACTTTC
cdr3_aa: CASSRPGGGSGANVLTF

d_call: NA
clone_size: NA
v_call: TRBV7-3
j_call: TRBJ2-7
cdr3_nt: TGTGCCAGCAGCTTAGGACCCCTCTACGAGCAGTACTTC
cdr3_aa: CASSLGPLYEQYF

d_call: NA
clone_size: NA
v_call: TRBV6-6
j_call: TRBJ2-1
cdr3_nt: TGTGCCAGCAGTACCACAGGGTTGTCCTCCTACAATGAGCAGTTCTTC
cdr3_aa: CASSTTGLSSYNEQFF

d_call: NA
clone_size: NA
v_call: TRBV6-1
j_call: TRBJ1-5
cdr3_nt: TGTGCCAGCAGTGAAGCAAATCAGCCCCAGCATTTT
cdr3_aa: CASSEANQPQHF

d_call: TRBD1
clone_size: NA
v_call: TRBV2
j_call: TRBJ2-7
cdr3_nt: TGTGCCAGCAGCAAAGGGACAGGGCAATACGAGCAGTACTTC
cdr3_aa: CASSKGTGQYEQYF

d_call: NA
clone_size: NA
v_call: TRBV6-1
j_call: TRBJ2-3
cdr3_nt: TGTGCCAGCAGCGAAGGGGGGGTCCCCGATACGCAGTATTTT
cdr3_aa: CASSEGGVPDTQYF

d_call: NA
clone_size: once
v_call: TRBV7-2
j_call: TRBJ2-5
cdr3_nt: TGTGCCAGCAGCGCCCGGGAGACCCAGTACTTC
cdr3_aa: CASSARETQYF

d_call: NA
clone_size: NA
v_call: TRBV5-1
j_call: TRBJ2-7
cdr3_nt: TGCGCCAGCAGTTTACTTACAGGACTCCCCTACGAGCAGTACTTC
cdr3_aa: CASSLLTGLPYEQYF

d_call: NA
clone_size: NA
v_call: TRBV15
j_call: TRBJ1-1
cdr3_nt: TGTGCCACCAGCAGAGATCTTGAGGAATACACTGAAGCTTTCTTT
cdr3_aa: CATSRDLEEYTEAFF

d_call: TRBD1
clone_size: NA
v_call: TRBV2
j_call: TRBJ2-5
cdr3_nt: TGTGCCAGCAGCCGGGACAGGGGGCGAGAGACCCAGTACTTC
cdr3_aa: CASSRDRGRETQYF